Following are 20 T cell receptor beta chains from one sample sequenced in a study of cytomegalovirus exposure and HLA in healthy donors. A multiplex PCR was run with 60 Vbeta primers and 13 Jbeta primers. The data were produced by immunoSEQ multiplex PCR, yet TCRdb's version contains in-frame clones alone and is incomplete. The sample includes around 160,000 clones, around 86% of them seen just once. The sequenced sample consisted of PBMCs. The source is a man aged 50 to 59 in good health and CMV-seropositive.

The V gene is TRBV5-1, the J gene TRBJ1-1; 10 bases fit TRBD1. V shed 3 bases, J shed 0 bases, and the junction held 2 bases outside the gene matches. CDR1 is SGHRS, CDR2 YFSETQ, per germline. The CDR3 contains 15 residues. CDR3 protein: CASSSGQGMNTEAFF. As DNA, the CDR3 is TGCGCCAGCAGCTCGGGACAGGGGATGAACACTGAAGCTTTCTTT.

Here the CDR3 reads CASTLGSGGTDTQYF. CDR3 DNA: TGTGCCAGCACCTTGGGGTCCGGGGGCACAGATACGCAGTATTTT. V is TRBV9 and J is TRBJ2-3, with D maybe TRBD2 (5 bases). From germline, CDR1 is SGDLS and CDR2 YYNGEE. V was clipped by 6 bases and J by 1 base, with 15 bases between them. CDR3 length: 15 amino acids.

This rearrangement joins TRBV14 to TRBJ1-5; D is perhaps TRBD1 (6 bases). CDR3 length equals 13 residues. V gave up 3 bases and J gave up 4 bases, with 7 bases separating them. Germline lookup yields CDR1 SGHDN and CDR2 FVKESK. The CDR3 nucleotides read TGTGCCAGCAGCCATGGACAGAATCAGCCCCAGCATTTT. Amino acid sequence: CASSHGQNQPQHF.

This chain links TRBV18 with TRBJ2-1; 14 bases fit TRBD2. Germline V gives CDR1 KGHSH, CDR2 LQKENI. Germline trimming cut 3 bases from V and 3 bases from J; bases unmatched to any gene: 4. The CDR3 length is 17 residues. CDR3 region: CASSPRGTSGGYNEQFF. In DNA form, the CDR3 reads TGTGCCAGCTCACCCCGAGGGACTAGCGGGGGCTACAATGAGCAGTTCTTC.

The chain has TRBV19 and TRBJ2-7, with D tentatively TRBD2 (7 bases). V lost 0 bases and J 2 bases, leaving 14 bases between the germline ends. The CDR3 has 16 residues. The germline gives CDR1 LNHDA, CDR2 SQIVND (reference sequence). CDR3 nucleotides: TGTGCCAGTAGTATAGACGGGGGGCGCGGACCCTACGAGCAGTACTTC. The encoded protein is CASSIDGGRGPYEQYF.

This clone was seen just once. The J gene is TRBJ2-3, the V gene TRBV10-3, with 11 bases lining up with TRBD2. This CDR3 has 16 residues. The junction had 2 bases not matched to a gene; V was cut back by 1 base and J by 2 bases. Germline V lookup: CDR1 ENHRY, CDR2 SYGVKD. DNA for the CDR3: TGTGCCATCAGTGAGTTGGGACTAGCGGACACAGATACGCAGTATTTT. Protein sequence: CAISELGLADTDTQYF.

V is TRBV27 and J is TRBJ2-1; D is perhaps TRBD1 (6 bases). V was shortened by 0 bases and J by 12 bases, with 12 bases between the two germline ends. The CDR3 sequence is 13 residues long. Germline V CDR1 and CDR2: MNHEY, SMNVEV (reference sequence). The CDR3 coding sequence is TGTGCCAGCAGTTTATCCGCGTCCAGGGGGCAGTTCTTC. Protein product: CASSLSASRGQFF.

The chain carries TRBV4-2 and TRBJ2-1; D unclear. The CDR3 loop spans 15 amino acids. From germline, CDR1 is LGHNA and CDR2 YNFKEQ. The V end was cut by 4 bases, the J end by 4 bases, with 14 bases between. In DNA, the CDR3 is TGTGCCAGCAGCCTCGTGGCGGAAGAGTACAATGAGCAGTTCTTC. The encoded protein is CASSLVAEEYNEQFF.

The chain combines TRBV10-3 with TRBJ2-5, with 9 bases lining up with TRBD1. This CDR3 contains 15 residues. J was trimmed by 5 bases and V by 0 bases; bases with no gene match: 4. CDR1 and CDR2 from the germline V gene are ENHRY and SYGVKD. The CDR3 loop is CAISESGTGFETQYF. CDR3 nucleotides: TGTGCCATCAGTGAGTCGGGGACAGGGTTCGAGACCCAGTACTTC.

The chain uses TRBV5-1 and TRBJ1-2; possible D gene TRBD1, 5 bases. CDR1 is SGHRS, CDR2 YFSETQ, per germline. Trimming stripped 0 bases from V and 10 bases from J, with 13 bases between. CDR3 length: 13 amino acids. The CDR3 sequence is CASSLGGGTVYTF. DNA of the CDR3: TGCGCCAGCAGCTTGGGGGGAGGGACCGTCTACACCTTC.

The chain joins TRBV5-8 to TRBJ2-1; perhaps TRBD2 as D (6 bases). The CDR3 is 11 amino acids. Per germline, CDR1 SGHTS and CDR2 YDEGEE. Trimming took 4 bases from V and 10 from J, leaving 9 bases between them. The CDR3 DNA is TGTGCCAGCAGCCCGGGAGTGGAGCAGTTCTTC. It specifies CASSPGVEQFF.

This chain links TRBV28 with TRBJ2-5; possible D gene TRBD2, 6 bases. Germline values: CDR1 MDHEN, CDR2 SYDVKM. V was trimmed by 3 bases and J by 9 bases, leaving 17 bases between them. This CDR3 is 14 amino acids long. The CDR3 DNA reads TGTGCCAGCAGTTTTTTCCGCGGGGATGGGTCCCAGTACTTC. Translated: CASSFFRGDGSQYF.

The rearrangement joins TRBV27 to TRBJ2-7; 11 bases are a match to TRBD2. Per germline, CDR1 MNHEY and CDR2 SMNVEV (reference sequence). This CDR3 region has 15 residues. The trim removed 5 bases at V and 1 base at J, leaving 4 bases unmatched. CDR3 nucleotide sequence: TGTGCCAGCAGTCCGGGACTAGCGGTTTCCTACGAGCAGTACTTC. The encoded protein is CASSPGLAVSYEQYF.

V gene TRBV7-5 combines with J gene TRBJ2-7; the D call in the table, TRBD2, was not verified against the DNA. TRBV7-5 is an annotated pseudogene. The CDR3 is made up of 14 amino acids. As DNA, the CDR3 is TGTGTCAGAACCGGTTTACTCTACTCGGACGAGCAGTACTTC. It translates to CVRTGLLYSDEQYF.

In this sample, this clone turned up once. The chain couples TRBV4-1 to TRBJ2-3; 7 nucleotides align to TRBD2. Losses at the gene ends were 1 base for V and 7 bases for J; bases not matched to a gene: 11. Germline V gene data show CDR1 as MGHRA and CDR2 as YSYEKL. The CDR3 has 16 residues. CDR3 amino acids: CASSQVGGSAQNTQYF. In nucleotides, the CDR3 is TGCGCCAGCAGCCAAGTCGGGGGGTCCGCACAAAATACGCAGTATTTT.

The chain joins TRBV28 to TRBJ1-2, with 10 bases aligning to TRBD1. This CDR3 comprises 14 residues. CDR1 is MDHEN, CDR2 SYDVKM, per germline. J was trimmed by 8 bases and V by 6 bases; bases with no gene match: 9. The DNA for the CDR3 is TGTGCCAGCAGACCTTCGACAGGGGGCGGAGGCTACACCTTC. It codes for CASRPSTGGGGYTF.

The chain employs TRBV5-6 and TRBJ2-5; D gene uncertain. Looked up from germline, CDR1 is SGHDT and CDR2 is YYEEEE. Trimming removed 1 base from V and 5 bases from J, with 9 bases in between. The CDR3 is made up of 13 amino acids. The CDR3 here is CASSLNGVETQYF. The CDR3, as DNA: TGTGCCAGCAGCTTGAATGGAGTGGAGACCCAGTACTTC.

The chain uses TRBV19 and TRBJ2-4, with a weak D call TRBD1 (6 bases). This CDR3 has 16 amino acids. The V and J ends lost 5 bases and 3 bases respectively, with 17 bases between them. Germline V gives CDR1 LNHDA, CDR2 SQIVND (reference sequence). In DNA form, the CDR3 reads TGTGCCAGTAGTCCGCTTTTGGGCAGGGGCAAAAACATTCAGTACTTC. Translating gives CASSPLLGRGKNIQYF.

CDR3 DNA: TGCGCCAGCAGCCAAGATAGCGGGGGGACGGATACGCAGTATTTT. As protein: CASSQDSGGTDTQYF. The chain carries TRBV4-1 and TRBJ2-3, with 10 bases lining up with TRBD2. There are 15 residues in the CDR3. V shed 0 bases and J 6 bases; nucleotides not matched to a gene: 3. Germline CDR1 is MGHRA and CDR2 is YSYEKL.

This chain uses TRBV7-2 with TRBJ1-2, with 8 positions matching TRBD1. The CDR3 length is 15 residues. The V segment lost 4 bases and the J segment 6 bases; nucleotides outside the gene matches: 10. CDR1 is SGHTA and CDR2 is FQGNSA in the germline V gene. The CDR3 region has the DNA TGTGCCAGCAGCTCCAGCCAGGGGGCAGGTGATGGCTACACCTTC. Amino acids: CASSSSQGAGDGYTF.